This TCR beta chain was observed in a study of blood T cell repertoires in COVID-19. Study details: Sources were T cells, B-cell-depleted T cells, or PBMCs; the material itself was cDNA or gDNA.

The study drew participants aged roughly 18 to 89 years from under 30 US areas. Researchers sorted participants into cohorts using their self-reported clinical history. This clone was picked up one time. Here immunoSEQ multiplex PCR was the method, and the copy in TCRdb shows in-frame clones only, minus some. The sample carries a few hundred thousand clones, approximately 91% recorded once. The receptor was isolated from a human donor in a cohort exposed to, infected with or recovered from COVID-19 (not recorded which). The donor label of this sample is uncertain. The sequenced sample consisted of PBMCs or T cells enriched from blood (not recorded which).

The CDR3 protein is CASEDRDREKLFF. The CDR3 nucleotides read TGTGCCAGCGAGGACAGGGATCGGGAAAAACTGTTTTTT. The V call is TRBV25-1, the J call TRBJ1-4, with 8 bases matching TRBD1. The CDR3 loop spans 13 amino acids. V shed 8 bases, J shed 8 bases, and the junction held 7 bases outside the gene matches. Germline CDR1 MGHDK, CDR2 SYGVNS.